This TCR beta chain was sequenced in a study of cytomegalovirus exposure and HLA in healthy donors. Regarding the study as a whole: According to reports, the classifier identified cytomegalovirus status with high specificity and sensitivity. The listing of approximately 160 TCR beta chains classed them as cytomegalovirus-associated. Analyzed later, most CMV-associated TCR beta chains appeared HLA-restricted. Among the most significant clusters, several appeared linked to common viral pathogens in a later analysis.

V lost 1 base, J lost 5 bases, and 9 bases lay in between. Germline loops: CDR1 SGHDT, CDR2 YYEEEE. There are 14 residues in the CDR3. The PCR had 60 Vbeta and 13 Jbeta primers. TCRdb keeps only in-frame clones here, not all; method: immunoSEQ multiplex PCR. The sample has about 160,000 clones, 80% to 90% seen once. To note about this clone: Its antigen remains unknown.

Input material: PBMCs. The chain is built from TRBV5-6 and TRBJ1-4; D may be TRBD1 (5 bases). This clonotype was sampled from a man aged 18 to 29 in good health and CMV-seronegative. This CDR3 is CASSLQGYNEKLFF. The DNA of the CDR3 is TGTGCCAGCAGCTTGCAGGGTTACAATGAAAAACTGTTTTTT.